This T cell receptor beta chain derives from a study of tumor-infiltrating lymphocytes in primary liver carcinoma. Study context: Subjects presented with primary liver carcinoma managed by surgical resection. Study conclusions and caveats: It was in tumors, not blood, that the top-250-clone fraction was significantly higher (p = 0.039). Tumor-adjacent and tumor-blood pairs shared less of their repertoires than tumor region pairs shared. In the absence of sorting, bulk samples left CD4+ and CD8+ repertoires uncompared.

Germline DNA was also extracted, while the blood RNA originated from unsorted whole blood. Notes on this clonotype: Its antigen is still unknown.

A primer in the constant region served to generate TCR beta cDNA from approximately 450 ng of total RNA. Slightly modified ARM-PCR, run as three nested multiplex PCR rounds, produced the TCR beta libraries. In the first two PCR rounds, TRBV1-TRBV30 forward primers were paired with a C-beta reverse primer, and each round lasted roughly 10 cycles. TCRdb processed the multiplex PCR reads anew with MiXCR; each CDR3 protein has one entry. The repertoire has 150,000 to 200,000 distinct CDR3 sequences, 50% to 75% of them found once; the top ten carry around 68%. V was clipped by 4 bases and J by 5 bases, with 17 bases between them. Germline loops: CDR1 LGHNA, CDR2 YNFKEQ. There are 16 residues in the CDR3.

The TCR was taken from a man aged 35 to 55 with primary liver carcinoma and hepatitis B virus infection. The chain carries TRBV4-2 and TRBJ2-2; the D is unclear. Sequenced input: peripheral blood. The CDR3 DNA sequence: TGTGCCAGCAGCCCTGGAAGGGATTCGGTGACCGGGGAGCTGTTTTTT. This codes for CASSPGRDSVTGELFF.